This T cell receptor (beta chain) was identified in a study of spatial heterogeneity in lung cancer. The wider study: As counted in raw reads, each unique TCR and UMI combination appeared more than ten times on average. Study-wide results and limits: In tumors, expanded intratumoral alpha and beta TCR counts tracked mutation counts.

Each CDR3 protein is one row after TCRdb ran MiXCR on the 5' RACE reads. The sample yields about 20,000 distinct CDR3 sequences, around a sixth seen once. This clonotype was seen ten or more times. Antigen unknown. Noted time point: sample taken at primary tumor resection. CDR3 length: 13 amino acids. Germline V gene lookup returns CDR1 SGDLS and CDR2 YYNGEE. Trimming cost V 0 bases and J 2 bases, with 5 bases left between them. The receptor was derived from a female donor with early-stage non-small cell lung cancer. The sample consisted of lung tumor tissue, taken at surgery. This chain uses TRBV9 with TRBJ2-5; D is unresolved. CDR3 loop: CASSVEVQETQYF. The DNA of the CDR3 is TGTGCCAGCAGCGTAGAAGTGCAAGAGACCCAGTACTTC. Supplemented by reference TRBV9 and TRBJ2-5, the full variable domain reads DSGVTQTPKHLITATGQRVTLRCSPRSGDLSVYWYQQSLDQGLQFLIQYYNGEERAKGNILERFSAQQFPDLHSELNLSSLELGDSALYFCASSVEVQETQYFGPGTRLLVL.